This T cell receptor beta chain was identified during a study of blood T cell repertoires in COVID-19. Only in-frame clones appear in the TCRdb table, and some are missing; sequencing was by immunoSEQ multiplex PCR. The table lists approximately 440,000 clones, about 92% of them singletons. Participant-reported clinical history was the basis for cohort assignment. The V segment lost 5 bases and the J segment 7 bases; nucleotides outside the gene matches: 11. From germline, CDR1 is SEHNR and CDR2 FQNEAQ (reference sequence). The CDR3 is made up of 16 amino acids. The source of this sequence is a man between 18 and 35 years old who had recovered from COVID-19. The sample comprised PBMCs or T cells enriched from blood (not recorded which). The chain uses TRBV7-9 and TRBJ1-6; the match to TRBD1 covers 7 bases. CDR3 loop: CASSQEPTGKNSPLHF. CDR3 coding DNA: TGTGCCAGCAGCCAAGAACCGACAGGGAAGAATTCACCCCTCCACTTT.